Each of the 6 T cell receptor beta chains below was sequenced from the same sample in a study of graft-versus-host responses after intestinal transplantation. Clones were sequenced by immunoSEQ multiplex PCR, and TCRdb holds only the in-frame ones, with some missing. This sample has roughly 69,000 clones, with 92% found just once. The sequences come from bone marrow, collected approximately 740 days after intestinal transplantation. These receptors came from a human patient who received an intestinal transplant, so some T cells may come from the graft donor.

Written as DNA, the CDR3 is TGCGCCAGCAGCTTCCGCCGTGGGGGGGGCGAGCAGTACTTC. Protein sequence: CASSFRRGGGEQYF. V and J are TRBV5-1 and TRBJ2-7; 7 nucleotides agree with TRBD2. From germline, CDR1 is SGHRS and CDR2 YFSETQ. The trim removed 2 bases at V and 6 bases at J, leaving 8 bases unmatched. The CDR3 runs 14 residues.

The rearrangement uses TRBV7-9 and TRBJ2-7; 11 nucleotides agree with TRBD2. The CDR3 is 15 residues long. The germline V gene has CDR1 SEHNR and CDR2 FQNEAQ (reference sequence). Trimming removed 4 bases from V and 4 bases from J; junction bases left unmatched: 6. The CDR3 DNA sequence: TGTGCCAGCAGCTCATTAGCGGGGGGGACGTACGAGCAGTACTTC. Translating it yields CASSSLAGGTYEQYF.

This chain uses TRBV11-2 with TRBJ1-2; no reliable D call. The CDR3 loop spans 14 amino acids. The V end lost 1 base, the J end lost 2 bases, and 8 bases lay between the germline ends. The germline V gene has CDR1 SGHAT and CDR2 FQNNGV. The CDR3 region is CASSLGVDNYGYTF. For the CDR3, the DNA is TGTGCCAGCAGCTTAGGAGTCGACAACTATGGCTACACCTTC. Full variable domain (missing parts from reference TRBV11-2 and TRBJ1-2): EAGVAQSPRYKIIEKRQSVAFWCNPISGHATLYWYQQILGQGPKLLIQFQNNGVVDDSQLPKDRFSAERLKGVDSTLKIQPAKLEDSAVYLCASSLGVDNYGYTFGSGTRLTVV.

The chain is built from TRBV29-1 and TRBJ1-2; 10 bases are a match to TRBD1. CDR3 size: 15 residues. Germline CDR1 SQVTM, CDR2 ANQGSEA. J gave up 4 bases and V 1 base, and 6 bases lay outside the gene matches. The chain's CDR3 is CSVEGMGQGIYGYTF. The CDR3 nucleotides read TGCAGCGTTGAAGGTATGGGACAGGGGATCTATGGCTACACCTTC.

J is TRBJ2-3 and V is TRBV5-4; D ambiguous. Trimming took 0 bases from V and 6 from J, leaving 5 bases between them. The CDR3 sequence is 12 residues long. The germline CDR1 and CDR2 sequences are SGHNT and YYREEE (reference sequence). CDR3 bases: TGTGCCAGCAGCTTGGTCGGGGATACGCAGTATTTT. Translated, it gives CASSLVGDTQYF.

This chain connects TRBV5-6 to TRBJ2-2; TRBD1 might be the D (6 bases). Germline V gene data show CDR1 as SGHDT and CDR2 as YYEEEE. V lost 0 bases and J lost 11, with 14 bases in between. This CDR3 has 14 amino acids. In nucleotides, the CDR3 is TGTGCCAGCAGCTTGGTCGGACAGATAGTTGAGCTGTTTTTT. The encoded protein is CASSLVGQIVELFF.